The 23 T cell receptor beta chains reported below all come from one sample, sequenced in a study of response to subunit inactivated influenza vaccine. TCRdb redid the calling of the RT-PCR reads with MiXCR, one entry per CDR3 protein. This table holds around 160,000 distinct CDR3 sequences, 11% found once. The source material was non-naive T cells sorted from PBMCs, sampled 40 to 50 days after vaccination. All receptors derive from a man aged 45 to 65 who received an inactivated influenza vaccine.

As regards this clonotype: A much larger clone differs from this one at a single base, so this may be a read error. The chain has TRBV10-3 and TRBJ2-2, with TRBD2 as a possible D gene (5 bases). CDR1 and CDR2 (germline): ENHRY, SYGVKD. The V end lost 4 bases, the J end lost 2 bases, and 11 bases lay between the germline ends. This CDR3 spans 15 amino acids. In DNA, the CDR3 is TGTGCCATCAGTGGGCAGAGGGCCAACACCGGGGAGCTGTTTTTT. Its protein is CAISGQRANTGELFF.

The genes are TRBV27 and TRBJ1-1; D ambiguous. The germline V gene encodes CDR1 MNHEY and CDR2 SMNVEV (reference sequence). CDR3 size: 14 residues. V shed 8 bases and J shed 2 bases, with 15 bases lying between them. CDR3 loop: CASATGDYNTEAFF. The CDR3 coding sequence is TGTGCCAGCGCCACCGGGGATTATAACACTGAAGCTTTCTTT.

The chain employs TRBV7-9 and TRBJ2-7, with a possible D match to TRBD1 (6 bases). Trimming pared 5 bases from V and 5 bases from J, leaving 22 bases between. The CDR3 totals 16 residues. CDR1 is SEHNR and CDR2 is FQNEAQ in the germline V gene (reference sequence). The CDR3 loop reads CASSPTWGPARDEQYF. CDR3 sequence (DNA): TGTGCCAGCAGCCCAACTTGGGGGCCCGCTCGGGACGAGCAGTACTTC.

This clonotype was seen at least ten times. The V and J genes are TRBV28 and TRBJ2-3, with D possibly TRBD2 on 7 matching bases. V dropped 4 bases and J dropped 7 bases, with 18 bases sitting between them. Germline CDR1 is MDHEN and CDR2 is SYDVKM. The CDR3 runs 15 residues. CDR3 in amino acids: CASSSTRGGAHTQYF. The CDR3, as DNA: TGTGCCAGCAGTTCCACCAGGGGAGGGGCCCATACGCAGTATTTT. The full variable domain, its missing parts supplied by reference TRBV28 and TRBJ2-3, is DVKVTQSSRYLVKRTGEKVFLECVQDMDHENMFWYRQDPGLGLRLIYFSYDVKMKEKGDIPEGYSVSREKKERFSLILESASTNQTSMYLCASSSTRGGAHTQYFGPGTRLTVL.

The chain combines TRBV20-1 with TRBJ2-7, with 8 bases identical to TRBD1. Germline CDR1 DFQATT, CDR2 SNEGSKA (reference sequence). The CDR3 has 14 residues. J lost 6 bases, V lost 0 bases, and 7 bases had no gene match. CDR3 amino acids: CSARDATGVGEQYF. CDR3 coding DNA: TGCAGTGCTAGAGACGCGACAGGGGTTGGCGAGCAGTACTTC.

This clonotype was recorded a few times. The rearrangement links TRBV6-6 to TRBJ2-7; D is undetermined. Germline V CDR1 and CDR2: MNHNY, SVGAGI (reference sequence). The CDR3 is 13 residues long. V was cut by 5 bases and J by 2 bases, with 10 bases left in between. The CDR3: CASSTGRAYEQYF. The CDR3 region has the DNA TGTGCCAGCAGTACCGGTAGGGCCTACGAGCAGTACTTC.

This clonotype occurred a few times. The chain joins TRBV4-3 to TRBJ1-2; possible D gene TRBD1, 6 bases. The CDR3 is 15 residues long. Germline V gene lookup returns CDR1 LGHNA and CDR2 YSLEER. V was trimmed by 0 bases and J by 6 bases, leaving 14 bases between them. Here the CDR3 DNA reads TGCGCCAGCAGCCAAGAACCGTGGGGACACGATGGCTACACCTTC. Its protein product is CASSQEPWGHDGYTF.

The V and J genes are TRBV2 and TRBJ2-7; D call uncertain. The CDR3 covers 12 residues. Germline values: CDR1 SNHLY, CDR2 FYNNEI. V was trimmed by 6 bases and J by 2 bases, leaving 8 bases between them. DNA of the CDR3: TGTGCCAGCAGAGAAAGAGCCTACGAGCAGTACTTC. Translating gives CASRERAYEQYF.

V is TRBV10-2 and J is TRBJ2-2, with D hard to call. Germline V CDR1 and CDR2: WSHSY, SAAADI. The CDR3 is 14 amino acids. The V gene lost 2 bases and the J gene lost 4 bases, with 8 bases spanning the gap. This CDR3 is CASSEIWVTGELFF. In DNA, the CDR3 is TGCGCCAGCAGTGAGATTTGGGTCACCGGGGAGCTGTTTTTT.

The chain uses TRBV4-1 and TRBJ1-1, with TRBD1 identical over 12 bases. CDR1 is MGHRA, CDR2 YSYEKL, per germline. The V gene end was trimmed by 0 bases and the J gene end by 4 bases; junction bases not matched to a gene: 12. The CDR3 is 19 amino acids. CDR3: CASSQEKGTGGGGSTEAFF. For the CDR3, the DNA is TGCGCCAGCAGCCAAGAAAAGGGGACAGGGGGCGGTGGGAGCACTGAAGCTTTCTTT.

This clonotype occurred a few times. The chain joins TRBV4-1 to TRBJ1-2, with no clear D. With 4 bases removed from V and 6 bases from J, the gap between germline ends came to 18 bases. Germline CDR1 is MGHRA and CDR2 is YSYEKL. This CDR3 has 15 residues. The CDR3 DNA follows: TGCGCCAGCAGCCTAGAGGGCACCGCCTCTCATGGCTACACCTTC. Amino acids: CASSLEGTASHGYTF.

This clonotype showed up many times. The gene calls are TRBV7-2 and TRBJ2-7, with D perhaps matching TRBD2 (6 bases). The CDR3 consists of 14 residues. Germline V gives CDR1 SGHTA, CDR2 FQGNSA. Deletions cut 5 bases from V and 2 bases from J, with 13 bases between. The CDR3 reads CASSPSSATYEQYF. As DNA, the CDR3 is TGTGCCAGCAGCCCGTCTAGCGCCACCTACGAGCAGTACTTC. Combining the CDR3 with reference TRBV7-2 and TRBJ2-7 gives the whole variable domain GAGVSQSPSNKVTEKGKDVELRCDPISGHTALYWYRQSLGQGLEFLIYFQGNSAPDKSGLPSDRFSAERTGGSVSTLTIQRTQQEDSAVYLCASSPSSATYEQYFGPGTRLTVT.

This clonotype has just a few counts. V gene TRBV21-1 combines with J gene TRBJ2-3; the tabulated D call, TRBD2, remains unverified against the DNA. TRBV21-1 is termed a pseudogene. The CDR3 extends over 16 amino acids. CDR3 sequence: CASSKGCGRVTDTQYF. The CDR3, as DNA: TGTGCCAGCAGCAAAGGTTGCGGGAGGGTCACAGATACGCAGTATTTT.

The rearrangement links TRBV18 to TRBJ1-5, with D unclear. Germline CDR1 reads KGHSH; CDR2 reads LQKENI. The V gene lost 3 bases and the J gene lost 0 bases, with 12 bases spanning the gap. This CDR3 is built from 16 residues. CDR3 nucleotides: TGTGCCAGCTCACCTGAGCAGGCTTATAGCAATCAGCCCCAGCATTTT. Amino acids: CASSPEQAYSNQPQHF.

In its sample, this clonotype was seen many times. The rearrangement joins TRBV11-2 to TRBJ2-1, with a weak D call TRBD2 (6 bases). Germline V gives CDR1 SGHAT, CDR2 FQNNGV. V was clipped by 2 bases and J by 6 bases, with 11 bases between them. This CDR3 contains 14 residues. CDR3 amino acids: CASSLMSGSNEQFF. CDR3 in DNA: TGTGCCAGCAGCTTAATGTCCGGGAGCAATGAGCAGTTCTTC.

The sample holds many counts of this clonotype. V gene TRBV12-3 or TRBV12-4 combines with J gene TRBJ2-1; TRBD2 is a possible D gene (5 bases). The V end lost 6 bases, the J end lost 6 bases, and 21 bases lay between the germline ends. The CDR3 loop spans 16 amino acids. CDR3 sequence: CASSSRAGGSGNEQFF. CDR3 DNA sequence: TGTGCCAGCAGCTCCCGGGCGGGTGGATCAGGCAATGAGCAGTTCTTC.

The V call is TRBV10-3, the J call TRBJ2-7, with a tentative D call TRBD1 (8 bases). The germline V gene encodes CDR1 ENHRY and CDR2 SYGVKD. V was clipped by 11 bases and J by 4 bases, with 18 bases between them. The length of the CDR3 is 13 residues. As DNA, the CDR3 is TGTGCCGTAAGCGGGACAGGATATTACGAGCAGTACTTC. It codes for CAVSGTGYYEQYF.

This clonotype was counted many times. V gene TRBV24-1 combines with J gene TRBJ2-4; 8 bases fit TRBD1. This CDR3 contains 19 residues. V dropped 2 bases and J dropped 0; count of bases not matched to a gene: 11. Germline V gene data show CDR1 as KGHDR and CDR2 as SFDVKD. The CDR3 bases are TGTGCCACCAGTGATTCGGCAGGGGGCCCCCAACTAGCCAAAAACATTCAGTACTTC. Its protein is CATSDSAGGPQLAKNIQYF.

J is TRBJ1-1 and V is TRBV7-9, with a possible D match to TRBD1 (5 bases). Germline assignment: CDR1 SEHNR and CDR2 FQNEAQ (reference sequence). CDR3 length: 16 amino acids. V dropped 5 bases and J dropped 6 bases, with 22 bases sitting between them. The CDR3 reads CASSPDPGGGAAEAFF. CDR3 coding DNA: TGTGCCAGCAGCCCTGACCCTGGGGGTGGAGCGGCTGAAGCTTTCTTT. Full variable domain (missing parts from reference TRBV7-9 and TRBJ1-1): DTGVSQNPRHKITKRGQNVTFRCDPISEHNRLYWYRQTLGQGPEFLTYFQNEAQLEKSRLLSDRFSAERPKGSFSTLEIQRTEQGDSAMYLCASSPDPGGGAAEAFFGQGTRLTVV.

V gene TRBV4-3 combines with J gene TRBJ1-2, with D uncertain. The CDR3 totals 15 residues. Germline loops: CDR1 LGHNA, CDR2 YSLEER. The V end was cut by 0 bases, the J end by 4 bases, with 12 bases between. CDR3 in amino acids: CASSQEASGFYGYTF. CDR3 sequence (DNA): TGCGCCAGCAGCCAAGAGGCTTCGGGGTTCTATGGCTACACCTTC.

This clonotype was observed many times. V and J are TRBV21-1 and TRBJ2-7; TRBD1, the table's D call, was not compared with the DNA. TRBV21-1 is termed a pseudogene. The CDR3 contains 16 residues. This CDR3 is CASSIFVGPNTYEQYF. The DNA of the CDR3 is TGTGCCAGCAGCATTTTCGTGGGACCCAATACCTACGAGCAGTACTTC.

This clonotype was counted ten times or more. The chain recombines TRBV4-2 with TRBJ1-2; the D is unclear. The germline gives CDR1 LGHNA, CDR2 YNFKEQ. The CDR3 has 14 amino acids. V lost 1 base and J 8 bases, leaving 14 bases between the germline ends. The CDR3 sequence: CASSQVASQQGYTF. CDR3 nucleotide sequence: TGTGCCAGCAGCCAAGTCGCGTCCCAGCAGGGCTACACCTTC.

At least ten counts were recorded for this clonotype. The V and J genes are TRBV6-2 or TRBV6-3 and TRBJ2-7; 8 nucleotides match TRBD1. The CDR3 loop spans 16 amino acids. The germline V gene encodes CDR1 MNHEY and CDR2 SVGEGT. The ends lost 6 bases at V and 2 bases at J; junction bases unmatched: 12. For the CDR3, the DNA is TGTGCCAGCAGCCCGATCCCAGGGGGCAGGACCTACGAGCAGTACTTC. Its protein is CASSPIPGGRTYEQYF.